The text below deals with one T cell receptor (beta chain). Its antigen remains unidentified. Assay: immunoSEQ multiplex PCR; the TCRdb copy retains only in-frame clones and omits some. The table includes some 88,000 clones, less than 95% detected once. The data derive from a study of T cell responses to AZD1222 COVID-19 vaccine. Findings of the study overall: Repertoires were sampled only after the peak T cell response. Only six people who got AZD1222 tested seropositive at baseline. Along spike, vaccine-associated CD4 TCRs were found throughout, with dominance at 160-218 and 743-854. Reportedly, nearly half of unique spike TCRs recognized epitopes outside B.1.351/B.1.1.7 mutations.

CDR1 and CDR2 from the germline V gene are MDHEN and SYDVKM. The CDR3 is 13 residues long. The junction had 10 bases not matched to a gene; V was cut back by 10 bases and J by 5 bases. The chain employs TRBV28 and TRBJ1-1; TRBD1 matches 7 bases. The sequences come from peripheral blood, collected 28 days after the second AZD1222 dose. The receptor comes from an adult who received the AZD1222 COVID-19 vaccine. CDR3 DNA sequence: TGTGCCACCCTGACAGGGAGTAGGACTGAAGCTTTCTTT. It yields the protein CATLTGSRTEAFF.